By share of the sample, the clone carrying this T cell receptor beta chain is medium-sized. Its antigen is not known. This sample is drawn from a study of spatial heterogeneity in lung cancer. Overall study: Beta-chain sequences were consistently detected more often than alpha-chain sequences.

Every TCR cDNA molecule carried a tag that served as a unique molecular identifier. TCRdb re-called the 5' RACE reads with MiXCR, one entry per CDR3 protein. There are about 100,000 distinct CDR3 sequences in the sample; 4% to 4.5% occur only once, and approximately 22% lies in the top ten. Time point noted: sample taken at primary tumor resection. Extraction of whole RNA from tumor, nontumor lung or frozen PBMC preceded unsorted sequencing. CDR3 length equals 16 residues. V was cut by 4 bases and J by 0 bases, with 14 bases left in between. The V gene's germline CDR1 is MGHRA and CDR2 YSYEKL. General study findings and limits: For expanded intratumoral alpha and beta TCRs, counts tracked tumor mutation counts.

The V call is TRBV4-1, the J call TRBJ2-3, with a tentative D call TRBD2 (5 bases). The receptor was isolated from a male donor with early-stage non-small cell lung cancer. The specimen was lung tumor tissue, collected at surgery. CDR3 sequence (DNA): TGCGCCAGCAGCCCTTATGGGAGCGGAAGCACAGATACGCAGTATTTT. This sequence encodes CASSPYGSGSTDTQYF.